These 16 T cell receptor beta chains were sequenced from one sample in a study of identical twins. One entry per CDR3 protein results from TCRdb running MiXCR on the 5' RACE reads. The sample has around 450,000 distinct CDR3 sequences; approximately 15% are singletons. The same sample was also used in a study of yellow fever vaccine responses in identical twins.

Source material: CD4+ T cells sorted from blood. These receptors were taken from a woman aged 18-29 years in good health.

This clonotype was seen a handful of times. The rearrangement uses TRBV7-8 and TRBJ2-5, with unresolved D. Germline assignment: CDR1 SGHVS and CDR2 FQNEAQ. V was trimmed by 4 bases and J by 3 bases, leaving 6 bases between them. This CDR3 contains 12 residues. CDR3 sequence: CASSSYKETQYF. CDR3 DNA sequence: TGTGCCAGCAGCTCTTATAAAGAGACCCAGTACTTC.

The CDR3 DNA is TGTGCCAGGGGCCTGGGGTTGGACTACGAGCAGTACTTC. It encodes CARGLGLDYEQYF. The chain joins TRBV8-2 to TRBJ2-7; TRBD2, as called in the table, went unchecked against the DNA. TRBV8-2 is assigned pseudogene status. The CDR3 runs to 13 residues.

This clonotype was seen at least ten times. This chain links TRBV4-3 with TRBJ2-7; no firm D call. V was pared by 0 bases and J by 5 bases, with 2 bases between. The CDR3 has 11 residues. Germline lookup yields CDR1 LGHNA and CDR2 YSLEER. CDR3 coding DNA: TGCGCCAGCAGCCAAGATCACGAGCAGTACTTC. Amino acids: CASSQDHEQYF.

This clonotype has a handful of counts. The CDR3 sequence is CASSQVTGEQFF. The CDR3 bases are TGTGCCAGCAGCCAAGTTACTGGCGAGCAGTTCTTC. The rearrangement uses TRBV4-2 and TRBJ2-1; D is unresolved. This CDR3 region has 12 residues. Germline V lookup: CDR1 LGHNA, CDR2 YNFKEQ. V was clipped by 1 base and J by 10 bases, with 8 bases between them.

This clonotype was picked up a small number of times. The rearrangement links TRBV29-1 to TRBJ2-5, with 11 bases that match TRBD2. Germline-derived CDR1 and CDR2 are SQVTM and ANQGSEA. With 8 bases clipped from V and 4 bases from J, the junction kept 6 bases outside the gene matches. The length of the CDR3 is 13 residues. Written as DNA, the CDR3 is TGCAGCCGAGGGACTAGCGGTCCAGAGACCCAGTACTTC. It specifies CSRGTSGPETQYF.

The rearrangement uses TRBV4-3 and TRBJ2-7; D gene uncertain. The germline gives CDR1 LGHNA, CDR2 YSLEER. With 0 bases removed from V and 1 base from J, the gap between germline ends came to 10 bases. This CDR3 comprises 15 residues. The CDR3 loop is CASSQEPAASYEQYF. The DNA for the CDR3 is TGCGCCAGCAGCCAAGAACCGGCGGCTTCCTACGAGCAGTACTTC.

The chain carries TRBV12-3 or TRBV12-4 and TRBJ2-7; 10 bases agree with TRBD2. V was pared by 4 bases and J by 1 base, with 7 bases of the junction left unmatched. This CDR3 is 16 amino acids long. The CDR3 DNA reads TGTGCCAGCAGTTCGATAGCGGGGGGTACGTCCTACGAGCAGTACTTC. Residues: CASSSIAGGTSYEQYF.

The V call is TRBV5-1, the J call TRBJ2-7, with 12 bases lining up with TRBD2. The CDR3 sequence is 17 residues long. V lost 0 bases to trimming and J lost 3 bases; unmatched junction nucleotides: 7. Germline assignment: CDR1 SGHRS and CDR2 YFSETQ. Here the CDR3 reads CASSLGTSGDPLYEQYF. The DNA of the CDR3 is TGCGCCAGCAGCTTGGGGACTAGCGGGGACCCCCTCTACGAGCAGTACTTC.

The chain employs TRBV20-1 and TRBJ2-5, with TRBD2 matching over 10 bases. Per germline, CDR1 DFQATT and CDR2 SNEGSKA (reference sequence). This CDR3 is 15 amino acids long. The J segment lost 6 bases and the V segment lost 0 bases, leaving 7 bases of the junction unmatched. CDR3 in DNA: TGCAGTGCTAGAGAGGGAGCGGGGGGGCTAAAGACCCAGTACTTC. It translates to CSAREGAGGLKTQYF.

The chain employs TRBV20-1 and TRBJ2-7, with 8 bases aligning to TRBD2. The CDR3 is 15 residues long. Germline-derived CDR1 and CDR2 are DFQATT and SNEGSKA (reference sequence). V shed 0 bases and J 4 bases; nucleotides not matched to a gene: 8. CDR3 DNA: TGCAGTGCTAGAGACCCCACTAGCGGTTCTTACGAGCAGTACTTC. Residues: CSARDPTSGSYEQYF.

This clonotype appeared a few times. V and J are TRBV7-9 and TRBJ2-1; D tentatively fits TRBD1 or TRBD2 (5 bases each). Deletions cut 7 bases from V and 9 bases from J, with 22 bases between. Germline CDR1 SEHNR, CDR2 FQNEAQ (reference sequence). The CDR3 contains 15 residues. CDR3 in DNA: TGTGCCAGCAATCAACCGGGGACCCTAGATGGTGAGCAGTTCTTC. It translates to CASNQPGTLDGEQFF.

The table lists this clonotype with a few counts. V gene TRBV28 combines with J gene TRBJ2-4; the D is unclear. Germline V gene data show CDR1 as MDHEN and CDR2 as SYDVKM. V was clipped by 2 bases and J by 7 bases, with 15 bases between them. The CDR3 is made up of 15 amino acids. CDR3 amino acids: CASSLIQSGRNIQYF. The CDR3 coding sequence is TGTGCCAGCAGTTTAATCCAGTCGGGTAGGAACATTCAGTACTTC. Complete variable domain (other parts from reference TRBV28 and TRBJ2-4): DVKVTQSSRYLVKRTGEKVFLECVQDMDHENMFWYRQDPGLGLRLIYFSYDVKMKEKGDIPEGYSVSREKKERFSLILESASTNQTSMYLCASSLIQSGRNIQYFGAGTRLSVL.

This clonotype was seen only a few times. The V call is TRBV27, the J call TRBJ2-7, with 11 bases fitting TRBD2. This CDR3 has 17 amino acids. V lost 1 base, J lost 5 bases, and 10 bases stayed unmatched. The germline CDR1 and CDR2 sequences are MNHEY and SMNVEV (reference sequence). CDR3 protein: CASSLLLAGVGPHEQYF. As DNA, the CDR3 is TGTGCCAGCAGTTTATTACTAGCGGGAGTAGGTCCCCACGAGCAGTACTTC.

V and J are TRBV7-2 and TRBJ2-7, with D perhaps matching TRBD2 (6 bases). Germline CDR1 and CDR2: SGHTA and FQGNSA. The CDR3 runs 16 residues. The V end lost 1 base, the J end lost 0 bases, and 13 bases lay between the germline ends. CDR3 coding DNA: TGTGCCAGCAGCTTAGTGGGCGGGACCCTCTCCTACGAGCAGTACTTC. It encodes CASSLVGGTLSYEQYF.

This clonotype was seen more than once but under ten times. V is TRBV3-1 and J is TRBJ2-2; no clear D gene. Germline V gene sequence: CDR1 LGHDT, CDR2 YNNKEL (reference sequence). V was pared by 4 bases and J by 6 bases, with 9 bases between. This CDR3 is built from 13 residues. DNA for the CDR3: TGTGCCAGCAGCCCCTCTGTTCCCGGGGAGCTGTTTTTT. Amino acid sequence: CASSPSVPGELFF.

V gene TRBV10-1 combines with J gene TRBJ2-7; D is possibly TRBD1 or TRBD2 (5 bases each). CDR3 length equals 13 residues. Trimming cost V 6 bases and J 6 bases, with 15 bases left between them. Germline V gene data show CDR1 as WNHNN and CDR2 as SYGVQD (reference sequence). CDR3 sequence reads: CASRRDRGSEQYF. As DNA, the CDR3 is TGCGCCAGCAGACGGGACCGTGGGTCCGAGCAGTACTTC.